These 32 T cell receptor beta chains were all obtained from the same sample, sequenced in a study of CD8 T cells in ankylosing spondylitis. A single record per CDR3 protein comes from TCRdb applying MiXCR to the 5' RACE reads. The sample has roughly 230,000 distinct CDR3 sequences; roughly 8.2% are singletons. Material: blood, either unsorted or a sorted T cell fraction (not recorded which). The receptors derive from a female donor with ankylosing spondylitis or in good health (not recorded which).

The sample holds many counts of this clonotype. The V gene is TRBV5-1, the J gene TRBJ1-1; TRBD1 aligns across 9 bases. The CDR3 covers 14 residues. From germline, CDR1 is SGHRS and CDR2 YFSETQ. The V and J ends lost 4 bases and 2 bases, in that order; junction bases with no gene match: 3. CDR3 residues: CASSITGGNTEAFF. The CDR3 coding sequence is TGCGCCAGCAGCATAACAGGGGGCAACACTGAAGCTTTCTTT.

This clonotype was observed at least ten times. This sequence joins TRBV20-1 and TRBJ2-3, with D unresolved. Trimming took 5 bases from V and 8 from J, leaving 2 bases between them. The CDR3 sequence is 8 residues long. Germline lookup yields CDR1 DFQATT and CDR2 SNEGSKA (reference sequence). The CDR3 bases are TGCAGTGCTGGTACGCAGTATTTT. Translation gives CSAGTQYF.

This clonotype was counted at least ten times. The chain links TRBV29-1 to TRBJ1-2; D call uncertain. Trimming cost V 3 bases and J 0 bases, with 5 bases left between them. This CDR3 has 12 residues. CDR1 is SQVTM and CDR2 is ANQGSEA in the germline V gene. This CDR3 is CSVEESNYGYTF. CDR3 sequence (DNA): TGCAGCGTTGAGGAGTCTAACTATGGCTACACCTTC.

This clonotype came up many times. The V gene is TRBV5-1, the J gene TRBJ1-1; D is unclear. The CDR3 is made up of 15 amino acids. V lost 5 bases and J 1 base, leaving 15 bases between the germline ends. CDR1 and CDR2 (germline): SGHRS, YFSETQ. CDR3 sequence reads: CASSQNLGKNTEAFF. The CDR3 coding sequence is TGCGCCAGCAGTCAGAACCTAGGGAAGAACACTGAAGCTTTCTTT.

The chain is built from TRBV7-6 and TRBJ2-1; D gene uncertain. Trimming took 1 base from V and 4 from J, leaving 11 bases between them. This CDR3 region has 15 residues. Germline values: CDR1 SGHVS, CDR2 FNYEAQ. CDR3 amino acids: CASSLELGRYNEQFF. The CDR3 DNA is TGTGCCAGCAGCTTAGAGTTGGGCAGATACAATGAGCAGTTCTTC.

The chain carries TRBV7-9 and TRBJ2-1; D unresolved. The V end lost 7 bases, the J end lost 7 bases, and 11 bases lay between the germline ends. The CDR3 spans 12 residues. CDR1 and CDR2 from the germline V gene are SEHNR and FQNEAQ (reference sequence). As DNA, the CDR3 is TGTGCCAGCAACCTTCTCGGGAATGAGCAGTTCTTC. Protein sequence: CASNLLGNEQFF.

This clonotype was recorded at least ten times. V usage is TRBV5-1 and J usage is TRBJ1-2; D perhaps matches TRBD1 (6 bases). Germline CDR1 and CDR2: SGHRS and YFSETQ. The CDR3 length is 15 residues. Trimming cost V 2 bases and J 1 base, with 12 bases left between them. The CDR3 region has the DNA TGCGCCAGCAGCTTAAGGACAGAGGGTAACTATGGCTACACCTTC. This sequence encodes CASSLRTEGNYGYTF.

The genes are TRBV20-1 and TRBJ2-7; a possible D gene is TRBD2 (6 bases). Trimming took off 6 bases at V and 3 bases at J, with 18 bases between the two ends. This CDR3 has 14 residues. Germline CDR1 DFQATT, CDR2 SNEGSKA (reference sequence). The CDR3 is CSAYEGGHLYEQYF. The CDR3 DNA follows: TGCAGTGCCTACGAGGGAGGCCATCTCTACGAGCAGTACTTC.

In its sample, this clonotype was seen many times. CDR3 loop: CASSLDEARGLTQETQYF. DNA of the CDR3: TGTGCCAGCAGCTTAGACGAAGCAAGGGGGCTAACGCAAGAGACCCAGTACTTC. The V call is TRBV11-1, the J call TRBJ2-5; 7 bases map to TRBD1. Per the germline V gene, CDR1 is SGHAT and CDR2 is FQDESV (reference sequence). V was clipped by 1 base and J by 2 bases; unmatched bases: 13. The CDR3 is made up of 18 amino acids.

This clonotype was counted ten times or more. The chain combines TRBV20-1 with TRBJ2-7; D is possibly TRBD1 (6 bases). This CDR3 is built from 13 residues. V lost 6 bases, J lost 0 bases, and 12 bases lay in between. Per the germline V gene, CDR1 is DFQATT and CDR2 is SNEGSKA (reference sequence). The chain's CDR3 is CSARETGSYEQYF. CDR3 sequence (DNA): TGCAGTGCCAGGGAGACAGGCTCCTACGAGCAGTACTTC.

This clonotype came up many times. V usage is TRBV7-2 and J usage is TRBJ2-7, with 7 positions matching TRBD2. J lost 0 bases, V lost 1 base, and 3 bases had no gene match. Germline CDR1 SGHTA, CDR2 FQGNSA. CDR3 length equals 15 residues. The CDR3 is CASSLGLAASYEQYF. As DNA, the CDR3 is TGTGCCAGCAGCTTAGGCCTAGCGGCCTCCTACGAGCAGTACTTC.

A remark on this clonotype: A read error may account for a junction end that differs from germline. The chain combines TRBV6-2 or TRBV6-3 with TRBJ2-5; TRBD2 agrees at 9 bases. CDR1 MNHEY and CDR2 SVGEGT come from the germline V gene. CDR3 length equals 15 residues. In nucleotides, the CDR3 is TGTGTCAGCAGTTTAGCGGGAGTAGACGGAGAGACCCAGTACTTC. It yields the protein CVSSLAGVDGETQYF.

Remarks on this clonotype: A read error may explain this, as a much larger clone is one base away. V gene TRBV5-6 combines with J gene TRBJ2-1; no reliable D call. Germline lookup yields CDR1 SGHDT and CDR2 YYEEEE. Between the trimmed V and J ends, which lost 9 bases and 3 bases, there was a span of 22 bases. The CDR3 totals 16 residues. In DNA form, the CDR3 reads TGTGCCATCAGTATATCACCAAACCGATACTACAATGAGCAGTTCTTC. Protein sequence: CAISISPNRYYNEQFF.

This clonotype showed up many times. This rearrangement joins TRBV5-8 to TRBJ1-1; TRBD1 matches 9 bases. V gave up 2 bases and J gave up 4 bases; unmatched junction bases: 9. Germline lookup yields CDR1 SGHTS and CDR2 YDEGEE. The CDR3 runs 16 residues. DNA of the CDR3: TGTGCCAGCAGCTTTGTGGGGACAGGGAGTGGCACTGAAGCTTTCTTT. Protein: CASSFVGTGSGTEAFF.

This clonotype occurred a few times. The rearrangement joins TRBV11-2 to TRBJ1-1; D is unresolved. CDR1 is SGHAT and CDR2 is FQNNGV in the germline V gene. V shed 5 bases and J shed 1 base, with 17 bases lying between them. This CDR3 has 16 amino acids. The CDR3 DNA follows: TGTGCCAGCAGCCCAATTTCCAGGCGGCGGAACACTGAAGCTTTCTTT. Its protein is CASSPISRRRNTEAFF.

This clonotype was picked up many times. The rearrangement joins TRBV27 to TRBJ2-1; possibly TRBD1 for D (5 bases). Germline CDR1 MNHEY, CDR2 SMNVEV (reference sequence). CDR3 size: 14 residues. The germline V and J ends were trimmed by 5 bases and 6 bases, with 14 bases remaining between them. CDR3 sequence reads: CASSPRRGRNEQFF. DNA for the CDR3: TGTGCCAGCAGTCCCCGTAGGGGCCGCAATGAGCAGTTCTTC.

The rearrangement joins TRBV7-2 to TRBJ1-1; TRBD1 matches at 7 bases. Trimming took 6 bases from V and 8 from J; bases not matched to a gene: 6. CDR1 is SGHTA and CDR2 is FQGNSA in the germline V gene. CDR3 length equals 12 residues. CDR3: CASSSPRGEAFF. The CDR3 DNA reads TGTGCCAGCAGTTCCCCCAGGGGGGAAGCTTTCTTT. Full variable domain (remainder filled in from reference TRBV7-2 and TRBJ1-1): GAGVSQSPSNKVTEKGKDVELRCDPISGHTALYWYRQSLGQGLEFLIYFQGNSAPDKSGLPSDRFSAERTGGSVSTLTIQRTQQEDSAVYLCASSSPRGEAFFGQGTRLTVV.

There are many counts of this clonotype. The chain joins TRBV6-6 to TRBJ2-1; D is perhaps TRBD1 (5 bases). CDR1 and CDR2 (germline): MNHNY, SVGAGI (reference sequence). V lost 5 bases, J lost 4 bases, and 15 bases lay in between. This CDR3 region has 15 residues. CDR3 in amino acids: CASSPDAGAYNEQFF. The CDR3, as DNA: TGTGCCAGCAGTCCGGACGCTGGGGCATACAATGAGCAGTTCTTC.

This clonotype was recorded many times. The genes are TRBV7-2 and TRBJ2-1, with D unclear. There are 15 residues in the CDR3. The germline CDR1 and CDR2 sequences are SGHTA and FQGNSA. Trimming stripped 5 bases from V and 0 bases from J, with 11 bases between. This CDR3 reads CASSPHGSSYNEQFF. CDR3 nucleotides: TGTGCCAGCAGCCCGCACGGAAGCTCCTACAATGAGCAGTTCTTC. Based on the CDR3 plus reference TRBV7-2 and TRBJ2-1, the full variable domain is GAGVSQSPSNKVTEKGKDVELRCDPISGHTALYWYRQSLGQGLEFLIYFQGNSAPDKSGLPSDRFSAERTGGSVSTLTIQRTQQEDSAVYLCASSPHGSSYNEQFFGPGTRLTVL.

In this sample, this clonotype turned up many times. The chain has TRBV7-9 and TRBJ2-7; no clear D gene. Deletions cut 0 bases from V and 7 bases from J, with 7 bases between. This CDR3 region has 12 residues. The germline gives CDR1 SEHNR, CDR2 FQNEAQ (reference sequence). Here the CDR3 reads CASSLAEEEQYF. The CDR3 region has the DNA TGTGCCAGCAGCTTAGCGGAAGAGGAGCAGTACTTC.

This clonotype was seen repeatedly, ten times or more. The chain has TRBV19 and TRBJ2-3, with 10 bases matching TRBD2. Losses at the gene ends were 3 bases for V and 5 bases for J; bases not matched to a gene: 5. CDR3 length equals 15 residues. Germline CDR1 LNHDA, CDR2 SQIVND (reference sequence). The CDR3 spells CASSISGRLLDTQYF. The CDR3 nucleotides are TGTGCCAGTAGTATTAGCGGGAGGCTCCTAGATACGCAGTATTTT.

This clonotype was detected a few times. The chain joins TRBV11-3 to TRBJ2-5; 8 bases map to TRBD1. This CDR3 is 14 amino acids long. Germline CDR1 SGHNT, CDR2 YENEEA. Germline trimming cut 4 bases from V and 3 bases from J; bases unmatched to any gene: 4. Written as DNA, the CDR3 is TGTGCCAGCAGCTCCGGACAGGGTAAAGAGACCCAGTACTTC. This translates into CASSSGQGKETQYF.

This clonotype came up many times. The chain is built from TRBV4-3 and TRBJ2-3; possible D gene TRBD2, 7 bases. The germline CDR1 and CDR2 sequences are LGHNA and YSLEER. This CDR3 spans 15 amino acids. V was clipped by 11 bases and J by 7 bases, with 25 bases between them. The CDR3 reads CAAGETGLAGNTQYF. CDR3 DNA sequence: TGCGCCGCGGGAGAAACAGGGCTAGCAGGAAATACGCAGTATTTT.

This clonotype came up many times. This chain connects TRBV6-2 or TRBV6-3 to TRBJ1-5; D call uncertain. CDR1 and CDR2 from the germline V gene are MNHEY and SVGEGT. The germline V and J ends were trimmed by 2 bases and 11 bases, with 19 bases remaining between them. The CDR3 has 15 residues. The DNA of the CDR3 is TGTGCCAGCAGTTACAATGAGGTAATTGCTTTGGCCCAGCATTTT. Translating gives CASSYNEVIALAQHF.

This clonotype was detected ten times or more. CDR3 residues: CASSLIGELFF. The CDR3 bases are TGTGCCAGCAGTTTGATCGGGGAGCTGTTTTTT. V and J are TRBV6-2 or TRBV6-3 and TRBJ2-2; the D is unclear. Germline assignment: CDR1 MNHEY and CDR2 SVGEGT. This CDR3 region has 11 residues. V was shortened by 4 bases and J by 7 bases, with 4 bases between the two germline ends.

The sample holds many counts of this clonotype. The genes are TRBV28 and TRBJ1-1; D ambiguous. V lost 3 bases and J 8 bases, leaving 10 bases between the germline ends. The germline gives CDR1 MDHEN, CDR2 SYDVKM. The CDR3 extends over 12 amino acids. CDR3 sequence reads: CASSLRTGEAFF. Here the CDR3 DNA reads TGTGCCAGCAGTTTGAGGACCGGCGAAGCTTTCTTT. The whole variable domain, remainder taken from reference TRBV28 and TRBJ1-1, is DVKVTQSSRYLVKRTGEKVFLECVQDMDHENMFWYRQDPGLGLRLIYFSYDVKMKEKGDIPEGYSVSREKKERFSLILESASTNQTSMYLCASSLRTGEAFFGQGTRLTVV.

This clonotype was seen at least ten times. The chain employs TRBV11-2 and TRBJ2-1; D is uncertain. CDR1 and CDR2 from the germline V gene are SGHAT and FQNNGV. Trimming took 6 bases from V and 9 from J, leaving 12 bases between them. There are 12 residues in the CDR3. CDR3 in DNA: TGTGCCAGCAGGTATAACCGGGCTGAGCAGTTCTTC. Amino acid sequence: CASRYNRAEQFF.

This clonotype has at least ten counts. The genes are TRBV2 and TRBJ1-1; D not resolved. The length of the CDR3 is 13 residues. V lost 5 bases and J 1 base, leaving 8 bases between the germline ends. Germline CDR1 is SNHLY and CDR2 is FYNNEI. Written as DNA, the CDR3 is TGTGCCAGCAGTATCCACCCGAACACTGAAGCTTTCTTT. Translation gives CASSIHPNTEAFF. Complete variable domain (other parts from reference TRBV2 and TRBJ1-1): EPEVTQTPSHQVTQMGQEVILRCVPISNHLYFYWYRQILGQKVEFLVSFYNNEISEKSEIFDDQFSVERPDGSNFTLKIRSTKLEDSAMYFCASSIHPNTEAFFGQGTRLTVV.

This clonotype showed up many times. V is TRBV7-9 and J is TRBJ2-1; TRBD2 matches at 9 bases. The CDR3 is 17 amino acids. CDR1 SEHNR and CDR2 FQNEAQ come from the germline V gene (reference sequence). After removal of 0 bases from V and 5 bases from J, the junction contained 8 bases not matched to a gene. Written as DNA, the CDR3 is TGTGCCAGCAGCTTAGCCCCGGCAGCGGGAGGCAACAATGAGCAGTTCTTC. Encoded protein: CASSLAPAAGGNNEQFF.

This clonotype occurred many times. The rearrangement uses TRBV3-1 and TRBJ2-5; D is uncertain. This CDR3 has 14 residues. Germline CDR1 is LGHDT and CDR2 is YNNKEL (reference sequence). The V gene lost 1 base and the J gene lost 1 base, with 7 bases spanning the gap. In nucleotides, the CDR3 is TGTGCCAGCAGCCAAGGGCACGGCCAAGAGACCCAGTACTTC. This encodes CASSQGHGQETQYF.

This clonotype was observed many times. V gene TRBV27 combines with J gene TRBJ1-2, with 8 bases matching TRBD1. This CDR3 contains 13 residues. From germline, CDR1 is MNHEY and CDR2 SMNVEV (reference sequence). With V trimmed by 7 bases and J by 6 bases, 7 bases remained unmatched. CDR3 nucleotides: TGTGCCAGCACTCGACAGGGGATGAATGGCTACACCTTC. This sequence encodes CASTRQGMNGYTF.

This clonotype has ten or more counts. This rearrangement joins TRBV6-2 or TRBV6-3 to TRBJ2-1; D is uncertain. Germline V gene lookup returns CDR1 MNHEY and CDR2 SVGEGT. CDR3 length: 12 residues. V shed 0 bases and J shed 8 bases, with 5 bases lying between them. The chain's CDR3 is CASSYSSYEQFF. The CDR3 region has the DNA TGTGCCAGCAGTTACTCGAGTTATGAGCAGTTCTTC.